The clone carrying this T cell receptor (beta chain) was seen repeatedly, ten times or more. Its antigen is undetermined. These data are taken from a study of T cells in Graves' hyperthyroidism and ophthalmopathy. V shed 4 bases, J shed 2 bases, and the junction held 6 bases outside the gene matches. Germline CDR1 and CDR2: KGHDR and SFDVKD. The CDR3 covers 16 residues. The blood specimen was taken at initial hyperthyroidism diagnosis, before any ophthalmopathy symptoms. Fresh peripheral blood, 10 ml, yielded the PBMCs. Study results and limitations: Most thyroid clonotypes that were expanded above 0.001 also turned up in blood.

The source material, RNA transcripts, was used to amplify TCR beta CDR3 regions. The TCR CDR3 first-round RT-PCR relied on the HTBI primer set. TCRdb independently ran MiXCR on the multiplex PCR reads; one entry per CDR3 protein. This sample has over 200,000 distinct CDR3 sequences; roughly 15% occur once, and the top ten carry about an eighth. The sample consisted of blood. The TCR was taken from a woman aged 35 to 49 with Graves' hyperthyroidism that later progressed to Graves' ophthalmopathy. This sequence joins TRBV24-1 and TRBJ2-2; 7 bases agree with TRBD2. The CDR3 sequence: CATSEAGTINTGELFF. The CDR3 DNA sequence: TGTGCCACCAGTGAAGCCGGGACTATCAACACCGGGGAGCTGTTTTTT.